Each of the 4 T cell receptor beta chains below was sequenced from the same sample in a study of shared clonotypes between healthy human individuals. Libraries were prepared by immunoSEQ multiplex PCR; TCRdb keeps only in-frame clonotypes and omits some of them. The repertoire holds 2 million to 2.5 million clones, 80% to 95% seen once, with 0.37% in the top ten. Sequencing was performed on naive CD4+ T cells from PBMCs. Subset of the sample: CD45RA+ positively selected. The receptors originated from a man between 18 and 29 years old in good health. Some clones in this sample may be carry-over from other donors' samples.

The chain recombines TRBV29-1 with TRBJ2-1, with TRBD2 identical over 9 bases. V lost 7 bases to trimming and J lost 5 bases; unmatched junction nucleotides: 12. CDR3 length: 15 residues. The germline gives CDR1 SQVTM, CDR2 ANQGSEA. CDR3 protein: CSARYSGRSDNEQFF. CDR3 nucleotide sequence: TGCAGCGCCCGCTATAGCGGGAGAAGCGACAATGAGCAGTTCTTC.

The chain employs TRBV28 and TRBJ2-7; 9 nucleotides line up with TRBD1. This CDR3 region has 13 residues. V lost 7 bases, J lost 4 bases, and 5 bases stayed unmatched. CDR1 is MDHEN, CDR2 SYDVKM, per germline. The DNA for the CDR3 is TGTGCCAGCATGAGGACAGGGGCATACGAGCAGTACTTC. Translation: CASMRTGAYEQYF.

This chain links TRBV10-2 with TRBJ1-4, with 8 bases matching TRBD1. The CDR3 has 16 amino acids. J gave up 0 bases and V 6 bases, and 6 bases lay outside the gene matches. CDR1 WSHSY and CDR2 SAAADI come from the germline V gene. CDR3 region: CASSRQGTTTNEKLFF. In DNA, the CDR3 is TGCGCCAGCAGCCGACAGGGGACCACAACTAATGAAAAACTGTTTTTT.

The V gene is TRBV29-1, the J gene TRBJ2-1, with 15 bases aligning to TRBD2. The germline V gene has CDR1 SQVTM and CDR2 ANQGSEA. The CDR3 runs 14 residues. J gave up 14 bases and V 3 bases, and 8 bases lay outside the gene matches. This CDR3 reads CSVDLIGLAGGEFF. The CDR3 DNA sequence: TGCAGCGTTGATTTAATAGGACTAGCGGGAGGGGAGTTCTTC.